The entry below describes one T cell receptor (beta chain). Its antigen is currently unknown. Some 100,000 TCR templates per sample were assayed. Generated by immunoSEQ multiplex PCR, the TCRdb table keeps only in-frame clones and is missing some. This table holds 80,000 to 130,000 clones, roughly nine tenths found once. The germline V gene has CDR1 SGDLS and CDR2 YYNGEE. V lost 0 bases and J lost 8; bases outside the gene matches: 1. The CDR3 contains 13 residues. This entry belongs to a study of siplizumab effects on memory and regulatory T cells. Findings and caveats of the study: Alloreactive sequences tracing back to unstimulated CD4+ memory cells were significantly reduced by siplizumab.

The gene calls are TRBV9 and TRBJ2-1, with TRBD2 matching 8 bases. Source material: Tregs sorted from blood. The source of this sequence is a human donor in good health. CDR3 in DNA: TGTGCCAGCAGCGTAGGACTAGCGCATGAGCAGTTCTTC. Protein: CASSVGLAHEQFF. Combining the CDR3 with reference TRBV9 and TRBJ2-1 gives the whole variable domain DSGVTQTPKHLITATGQRVTLRCSPRSGDLSVYWYQQSLDQGLQFLIQYYNGEERAKGNILERFSAQQFPDLHSELNLSSLELGDSALYFCASSVGLAHEQFFGPGTRLTVL.